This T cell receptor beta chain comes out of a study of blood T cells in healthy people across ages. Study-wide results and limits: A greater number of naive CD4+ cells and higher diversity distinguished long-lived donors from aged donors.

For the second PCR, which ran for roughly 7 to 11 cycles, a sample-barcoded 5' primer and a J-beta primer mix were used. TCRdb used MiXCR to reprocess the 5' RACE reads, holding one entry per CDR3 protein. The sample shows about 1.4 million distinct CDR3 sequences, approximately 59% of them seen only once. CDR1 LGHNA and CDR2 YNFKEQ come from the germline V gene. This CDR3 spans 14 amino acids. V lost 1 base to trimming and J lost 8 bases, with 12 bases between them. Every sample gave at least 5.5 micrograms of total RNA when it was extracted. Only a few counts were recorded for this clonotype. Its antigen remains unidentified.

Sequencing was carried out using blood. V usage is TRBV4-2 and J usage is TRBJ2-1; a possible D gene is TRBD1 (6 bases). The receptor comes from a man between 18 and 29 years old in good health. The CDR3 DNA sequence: TGTGCCAGCAGCCAAGGGCAGGGGCGGTATGAGCAGTTCTTC. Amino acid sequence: CASSQGQGRYEQFF.